This T cell receptor (beta chain) comes out of a study of OX40 agonist ivuxolimab in advanced cancers. Overall study: Averaging 60 years in age, with a range of roughly 20 to 90, the cohort was 82.7% male. General study findings and limits: CD8+ T cells were the subset that, on average, had more expanded clones than CD4+. Low clonal expansion, among the lowest seen, marked partial responders at 0.1-3.0 mg/kg.

Notes on this clone: Its antigen is not identified.

This CDR3 contains 15 residues. The germline gives CDR1 MGHRA, CDR2 YSYEKL. V shed 1 base and J shed 2 bases, with 11 bases lying between them. Libraries were prepared by immunoSEQ multiplex PCR; TCRdb keeps only in-frame clonotypes and omits some of them. The top ten hold roughly 4.8% of the sample, which has some 50,000 clones, roughly 90% seen once. This chain connects TRBV4-1 to TRBJ2-5; D possibly corresponds to TRBD2 (7 bases). The receptor was isolated from an adult with an advanced solid tumor such as melanoma, head and neck, liver or kidney cancer. The sample in question was CD4+ or CD8+ T cells sorted from blood, obtained in a trial of the OX40 agonist ivuxolimab. CDR3 protein: CASSQVGGGQETQYF. CDR3 sequence (DNA): TGCGCCAGCAGCCAAGTAGGGGGGGGGCAAGAGACCCAGTACTTC.